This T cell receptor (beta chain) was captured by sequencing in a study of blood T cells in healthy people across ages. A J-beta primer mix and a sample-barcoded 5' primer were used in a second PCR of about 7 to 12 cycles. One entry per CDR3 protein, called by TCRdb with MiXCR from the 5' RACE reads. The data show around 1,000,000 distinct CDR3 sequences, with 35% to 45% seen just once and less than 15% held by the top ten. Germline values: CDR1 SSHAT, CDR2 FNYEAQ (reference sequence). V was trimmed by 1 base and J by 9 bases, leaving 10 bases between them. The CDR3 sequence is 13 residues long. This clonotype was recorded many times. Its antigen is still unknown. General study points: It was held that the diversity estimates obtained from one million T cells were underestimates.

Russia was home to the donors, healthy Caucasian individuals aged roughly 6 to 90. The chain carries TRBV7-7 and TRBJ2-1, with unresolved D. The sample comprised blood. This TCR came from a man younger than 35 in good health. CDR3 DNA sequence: TGTGCCAGCAGCTTAGATTTGGGTTCTGAGCAGTTCTTC. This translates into CASSLDLGSEQFF. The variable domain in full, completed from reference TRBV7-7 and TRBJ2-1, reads GAGVSQSPRYKVTKRGQDVTLRCDPISSHATLYWYQQALGQGPEFLTYFNYEAQPDKSGLPSDRFSAERPEGSISTLTIQRTEQRDSAMYRCASSLDLGSEQFFGPGTRLTVL.